The 2 T cell receptor beta chains listed next were all sequenced from one sample in a study of cytomegalovirus exposure and HLA in healthy donors. Assay: immunoSEQ multiplex PCR; the TCRdb copy retains only in-frame clones and omits some. The sample records about 250,000 clones, roughly 87% being singletons. What was sequenced was PBMCs. These receptors were obtained from a man in his late teens or twenties in good health and CMV-seropositive.

V is TRBV5-1 and J is TRBJ2-1; 14 bases align to TRBD2. V lost 4 bases, J lost 8 bases, and 11 bases stayed unmatched. The CDR3 sequence is 17 residues long. Germline lookup yields CDR1 SGHRS and CDR2 YFSETQ. The CDR3 protein is CASSQVGTSGRWYEQFF. CDR3 nucleotide sequence: TGCGCCAGCAGCCAAGTAGGGACTAGCGGGAGATGGTATGAGCAGTTCTTC.

The chain combines TRBV15 with TRBJ2-7; possibly TRBD2 for D (6 bases). In germline, CDR1 is LNHNV, CDR2 YYDKDF (reference sequence). This CDR3 is built from 15 residues. The V end lost 0 bases, the J end lost 3 bases, and 12 bases lay between the germline ends. This chain's CDR3 is CATSRDSAGYYEQYF. DNA of the CDR3: TGTGCCACCAGCAGAGATTCTGCGGGGTACTACGAGCAGTACTTC.